This T cell receptor beta chain was found in a study of cytomegalovirus exposure and HLA in healthy donors. Study-level background: Genetic ancestry analysis placed approximately 80% of the 398 donors that were genotyped in the Caucasian-associated cluster.

Researchers ran the PCR with 60 Vbeta and 13 Jbeta primers. Using immunoSEQ multiplex PCR, the repertoire was profiled, and TCRdb retains in-frame clones only, with some absent. Of some 130,000 clones listed, roughly 70% were seen once; the top ten hold over 3%. Sequencing was carried out using PBMCs. The sequence came from a man in his forties in good health and CMV-seronegative.

The CDR3 DNA is TGTGCCAGTAACATCGAGGGAGCCAATGAGCAGTTCTTC. Residues: CASNIEGANEQFF. The chain links TRBV19 to TRBJ2-1; tentatively, D is TRBD2 (5 bases). Looked up from germline, CDR1 is LNHDA and CDR2 is SQIVND (reference sequence). V dropped 7 bases and J dropped 6 bases, with 13 bases sitting between them. This CDR3 is 13 amino acids long.